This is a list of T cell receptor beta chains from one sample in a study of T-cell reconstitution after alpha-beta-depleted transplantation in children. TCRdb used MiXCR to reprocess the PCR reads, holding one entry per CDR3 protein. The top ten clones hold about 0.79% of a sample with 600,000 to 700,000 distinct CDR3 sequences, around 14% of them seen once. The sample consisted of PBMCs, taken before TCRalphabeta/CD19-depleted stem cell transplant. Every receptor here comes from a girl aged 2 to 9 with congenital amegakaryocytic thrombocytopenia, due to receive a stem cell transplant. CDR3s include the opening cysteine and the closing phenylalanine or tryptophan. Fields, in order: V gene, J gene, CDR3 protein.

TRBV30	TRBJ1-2	CAWSTNLNRQAGYTF
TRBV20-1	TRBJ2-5	CSARELWDRTATQETQYF
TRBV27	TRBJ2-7	CASSKGGRGYEQYF
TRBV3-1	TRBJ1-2	CASSQEIRPGPDTF
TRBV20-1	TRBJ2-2	CSARPPSSGGGKNTGELFF
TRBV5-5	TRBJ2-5	CASSLGVGQETQYF
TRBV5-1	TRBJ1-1	CASSFPGEEAFF
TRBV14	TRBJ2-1	CASSQKQGLLGNEQFF
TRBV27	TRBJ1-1	CASNSGLLNTEAFF
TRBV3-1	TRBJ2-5	CASSQVRLPGLPYQETQYF
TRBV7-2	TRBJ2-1	CASSLKSWTNYNEQFF
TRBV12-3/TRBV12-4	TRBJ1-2	CASSPGRVVYGYTF
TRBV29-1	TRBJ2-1	CSVEASGPYNEQFF
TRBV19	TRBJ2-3	CATRQSKDTDTQYF
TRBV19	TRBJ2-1	CAGPRPYNEQFF
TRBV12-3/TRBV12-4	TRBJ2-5	CASSSGLATAQETQYF
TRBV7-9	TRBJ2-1	CASSLSGASGGNEQFF
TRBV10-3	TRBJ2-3	CAMQSRTSGAERDTQYF
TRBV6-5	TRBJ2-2	CASSYFRKPNTGELFF
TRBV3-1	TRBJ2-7	CASSYRDTTLLGYEQYF
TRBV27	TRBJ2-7	CASSPSGLSYEQYF
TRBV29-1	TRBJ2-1	CSVVVWDLRSSSHNEQFF
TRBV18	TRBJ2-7	CASSHQALGSHEQYF
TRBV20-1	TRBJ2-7	CSARDLEGGRSTYEQYF
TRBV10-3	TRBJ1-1	CAISDGAESNTEAFF
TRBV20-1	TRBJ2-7	CSARGTGTFYEQYF
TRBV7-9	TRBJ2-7	CASFGSSYEQYF
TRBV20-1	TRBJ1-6	CSARGYRGEGFDNSPLHF
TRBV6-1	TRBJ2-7	CASIQTRANPSCEQYF
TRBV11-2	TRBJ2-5	CASSRTGSSQETQYF
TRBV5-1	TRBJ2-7	CASSLGVVRSYEQYF
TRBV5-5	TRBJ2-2	CASSSRDTQTGELFF
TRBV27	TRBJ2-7	CASSLRAVLAGGEYEQYF
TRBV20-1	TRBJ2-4	CSARDLRAGTSGAIQYF
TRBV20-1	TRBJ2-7	CSARDPLRSGEQYF
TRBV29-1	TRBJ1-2	CSGLVGVGYTF
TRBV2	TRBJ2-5	CAGHGTVGTSDLQETQYF
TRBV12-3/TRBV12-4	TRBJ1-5	CASSSPGASKWDQPQHF
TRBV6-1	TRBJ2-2	CASGLAAANTGELFF
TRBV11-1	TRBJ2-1	CASSHYGDRALHEQFF
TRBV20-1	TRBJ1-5	CSADRGSNQPQHF
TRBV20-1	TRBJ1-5	CSARVQGMHQPQHF
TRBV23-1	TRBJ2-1	CASSQSSHESKEGNEQFF
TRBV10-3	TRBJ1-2	CAISESGRNNYGYTF
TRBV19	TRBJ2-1	CASSTPTLDEQFF
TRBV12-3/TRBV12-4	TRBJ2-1	CASSPTGTSVYNEQFF
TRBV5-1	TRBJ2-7	CASIKATFEQYF
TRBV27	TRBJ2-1	CASSLILAEAYNEQFF
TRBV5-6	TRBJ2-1	CASSIGQGSYNEQFF
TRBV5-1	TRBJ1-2	CASSPGQPTNYGYTF
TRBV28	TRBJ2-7	CASSSPFRGLGPHSSYEQYF
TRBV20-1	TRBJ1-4	CSAKTGGSEKLFF